This TCR beta chain was sequenced for a study of cytomegalovirus exposure and HLA in healthy donors. Whole-study findings and limits: Some V segments, TRBV6-2 and TRBV6-3 among them, were indistinguishable and were therefore excluded. Previously analyzed data showed that most TCR beta V segments were productive at a frequency of about 90% or about 30%.

Both 60 Vbeta primers and 13 Jbeta primers went into the PCR. The protocol was immunoSEQ multiplex PCR, while the TCRdb copy is restricted to in-frame clones and leaves out a portion. The sample holds 150,000 to 200,000 clones, roughly 84% seen once. This CDR3 is built from 14 residues. Germline V lookup: CDR1 GTSNPN, CDR2 SVGIG (reference sequence). Trimming shortened V by 2 bases and J by 6 bases, and 16 bases separated the two germline ends. A note on this clone: Its antigen is not identified.

The chain couples TRBV30 to TRBJ1-2, with a tentative D call TRBD1 (6 bases). Specimen: PBMCs. The TCR originated in a boy aged 2 to 10 in good health and CMV-seronegative. The CDR3 here is CAWSPQTGRDGYTF. CDR3 bases: TGTGCCTGGAGTCCACAAACAGGGAGAGATGGCTACACCTTC.